The source of this T cell receptor (beta chain) is a study of T cell clusters in autoimmune cytopenias. TRB was amplified from about 250 ng of peripheral blood genomic DNA per sample. Notes on the study in general: Physiological T cell clusters of healthy donors were apparently absent in primary autoimmune cytopenia patients.

TRB rearrangements were amplified by touch-down multiplex PCR with mixed TRB-A/B primers. No DNA is given; TCRdb re-called the multiplex PCR reads and lists each CDR3 protein once. The specimen's table records roughly 6,900 distinct CDR3 sequences. Considering frequency, this clonotype is medium-sized. The antigen remains undetermined. The length of the CDR3 is 13 residues. Germline V CDR1 and CDR2: SQVTM, ANQGSEA. These same data were also listed under a study on T cell repertoires in aging, cancer and after chemotherapy. This second study says: Median generation probability rose over the chemotherapy interval in each cancer cohort, suggesting rebound thymic output.

The sequenced sample was peripheral blood. The chain carries TRBV29-1 and TRBJ2-2; TCRdb's D gene call, TRBD1, goes unchecked for lack of DNA. This sequence was found in a human donor in good health. Here the CDR3 reads CSGLRASTGELFF.